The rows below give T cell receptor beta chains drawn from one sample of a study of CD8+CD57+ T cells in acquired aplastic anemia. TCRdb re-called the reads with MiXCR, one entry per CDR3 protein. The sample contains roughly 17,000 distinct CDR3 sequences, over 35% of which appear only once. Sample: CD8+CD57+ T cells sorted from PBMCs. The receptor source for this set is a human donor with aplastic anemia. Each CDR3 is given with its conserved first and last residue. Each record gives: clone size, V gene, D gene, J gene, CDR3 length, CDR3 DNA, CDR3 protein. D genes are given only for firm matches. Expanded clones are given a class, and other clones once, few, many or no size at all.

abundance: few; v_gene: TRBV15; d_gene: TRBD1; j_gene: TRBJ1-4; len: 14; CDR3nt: TGTGCCACCAGCGACCGGACAGGGGCCAGCGGGCTGTTTTTT; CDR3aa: CATSDRTGASGLFF
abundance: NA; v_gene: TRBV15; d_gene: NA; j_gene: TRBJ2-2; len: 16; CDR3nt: TGTGCCACCAGGTACGTTGGGCAGCCGAACACCGGGGAGCTGTTTTTT; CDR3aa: CATRYVGQPNTGELFF
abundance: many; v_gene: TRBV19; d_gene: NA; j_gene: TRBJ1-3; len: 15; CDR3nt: TGTGCCAGTAGTATTTTTGGCCTCTCTGGAAACACCATATATTTT; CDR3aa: CASSIFGLSGNTIYF
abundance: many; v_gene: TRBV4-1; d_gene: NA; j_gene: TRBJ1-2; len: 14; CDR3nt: TGCGCCAGCAGCCAAGTGGGTCAGGGCTATGGCTACACCTTC; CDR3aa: CASSQVGQGYGYTF
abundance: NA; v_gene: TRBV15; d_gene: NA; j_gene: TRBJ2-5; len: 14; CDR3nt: TGTGCCACCAGCAGCTCAAGCGGGCAAGAGACCCAGTACTTC; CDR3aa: CATSSSSGQETQYF
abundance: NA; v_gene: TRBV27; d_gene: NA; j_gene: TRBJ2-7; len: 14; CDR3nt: TGTGCCAGCAGGCGCCGGGCCATCTCCTACGAGCAGTACTTC; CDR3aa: CASRRRAISYEQYF
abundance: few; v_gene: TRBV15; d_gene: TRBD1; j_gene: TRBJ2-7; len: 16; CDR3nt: TGTGCCACCAGCAGCTCGACCGGGACAGGGGGCAGCGAGCAGTACTTC; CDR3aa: CATSSSTGTGGSEQYF
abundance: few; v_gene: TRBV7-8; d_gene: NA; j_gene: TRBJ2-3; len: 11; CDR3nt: TGTGCCAGCAGCTTCACAGATACGCAGTATTTT; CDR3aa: CASSFTDTQYF
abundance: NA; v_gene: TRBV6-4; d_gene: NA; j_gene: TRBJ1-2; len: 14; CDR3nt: TGTGCCAGCAGTGTACCTACGAGGGACTATGGCTACACCTTC; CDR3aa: CASSVPTRDYGYTF
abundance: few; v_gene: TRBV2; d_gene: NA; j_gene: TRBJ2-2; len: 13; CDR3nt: TGTGCCAGCGGGTTAGCCGCTAAGGGGGAGCTGTTTTTT; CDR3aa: CASGLAAKGELFF
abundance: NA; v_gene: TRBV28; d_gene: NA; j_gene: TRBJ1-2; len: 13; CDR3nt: TGTGCCAGCAGCCGACCAGGAAAGGGGGGCTACACCTTC; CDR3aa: CASSRPGKGGYTF
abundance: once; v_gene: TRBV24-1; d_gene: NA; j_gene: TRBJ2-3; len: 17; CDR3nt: TGTGCCACCAGTGCCACCAGTGCAGAGGGGCTAGAGGATACGCAGTATTTT; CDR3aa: CATSATSAEGLEDTQYF
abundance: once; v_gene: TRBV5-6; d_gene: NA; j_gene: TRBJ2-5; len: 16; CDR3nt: TGTGCCAGCAGCTTGGGGGGGCCGGGGTACCAAGAGACCCAGTACTTC; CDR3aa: CASSLGGPGYQETQYF
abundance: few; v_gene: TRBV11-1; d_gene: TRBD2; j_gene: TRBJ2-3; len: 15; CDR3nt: TGTGCCAGCAGCTCCAGCGGGAGTGGTACAGATACGCAGTATTTT; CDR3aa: CASSSSGSGTDTQYF
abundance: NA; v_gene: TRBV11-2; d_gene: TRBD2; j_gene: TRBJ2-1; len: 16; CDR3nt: TGTGCCAGCAGCCCGACCCCCACTAGCGGGAAGGTTGAGCAGTTCTTC; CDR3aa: CASSPTPTSGKVEQFF
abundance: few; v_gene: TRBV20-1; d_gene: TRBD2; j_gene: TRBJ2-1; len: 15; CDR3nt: TGCAGTGCTAGCGCGGGAGGACTAGCGGAAATGGTGCAGTTCTTC; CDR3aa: CSASAGGLAEMVQFF